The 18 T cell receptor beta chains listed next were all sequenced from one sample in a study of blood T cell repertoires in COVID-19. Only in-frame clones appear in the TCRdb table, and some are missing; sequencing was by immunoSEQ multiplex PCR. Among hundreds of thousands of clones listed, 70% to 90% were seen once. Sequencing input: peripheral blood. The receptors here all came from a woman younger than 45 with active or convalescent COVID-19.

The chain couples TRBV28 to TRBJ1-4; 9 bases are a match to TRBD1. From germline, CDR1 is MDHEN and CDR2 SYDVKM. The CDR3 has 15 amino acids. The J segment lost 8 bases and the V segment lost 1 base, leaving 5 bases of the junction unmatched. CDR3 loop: CASSLSGQGYEKLFF. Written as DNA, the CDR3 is TGTGCCAGCAGTTTATCAGGACAGGGGTACGAAAAACTGTTTTTT.

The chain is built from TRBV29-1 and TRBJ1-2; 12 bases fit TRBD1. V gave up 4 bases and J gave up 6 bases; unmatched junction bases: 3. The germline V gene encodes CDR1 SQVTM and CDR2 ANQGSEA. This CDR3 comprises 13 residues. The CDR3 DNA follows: TGCAGCGTTGTGGGACAGGGGGCGGATGGCTACACCTTC. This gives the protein CSVVGQGADGYTF. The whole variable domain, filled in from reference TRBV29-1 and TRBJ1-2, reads SAVISQKPSRDICQRGTSLTIQCQVDSQVTMMFWYRQQPGQSLTLIATANQGSEATYESGFVIDKFPISRPNLTFSTLTVSNMSPEDSSIYLCSVVGQGADGYTFGSGTRLTVV.

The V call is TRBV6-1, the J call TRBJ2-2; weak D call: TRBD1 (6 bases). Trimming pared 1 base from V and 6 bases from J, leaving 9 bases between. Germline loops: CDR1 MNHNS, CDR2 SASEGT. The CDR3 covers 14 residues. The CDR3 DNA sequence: TGTGCCAGCAGTGAAGGGGGGCCGGCCGGGGAGCTGTTTTTT. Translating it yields CASSEGGPAGELFF.

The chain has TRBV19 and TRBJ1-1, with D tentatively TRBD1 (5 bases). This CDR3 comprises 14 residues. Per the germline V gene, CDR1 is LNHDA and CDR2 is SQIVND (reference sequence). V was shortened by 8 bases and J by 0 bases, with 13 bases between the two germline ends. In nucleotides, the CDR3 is TGTGCCAGTGGTTACGGGGGGATGAACACTGAAGCTTTCTTT. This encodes CASGYGGMNTEAFF.

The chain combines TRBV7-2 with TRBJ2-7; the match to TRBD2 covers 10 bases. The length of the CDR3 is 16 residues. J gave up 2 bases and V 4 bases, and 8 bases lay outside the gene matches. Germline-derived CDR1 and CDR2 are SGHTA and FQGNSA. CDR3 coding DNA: TGTGCCAGCAGCTCATCTACTAGCGGGAAAGCCTACGAGCAGTACTTC. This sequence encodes CASSSSTSGKAYEQYF.

CDR3 nucleotide sequence: TGTGCCATCGCAGGGCCACACACTGAAGCTTTCTTT. As protein: CAIAGPHTEAFF. The chain recombines TRBV10-3 with TRBJ1-1; the D gene is possibly TRBD1 (5 bases). The length of the CDR3 is 12 residues. Trimming left V 8 bases short and J 3 bases short, with 10 bases between. Germline V gives CDR1 ENHRY, CDR2 SYGVKD.

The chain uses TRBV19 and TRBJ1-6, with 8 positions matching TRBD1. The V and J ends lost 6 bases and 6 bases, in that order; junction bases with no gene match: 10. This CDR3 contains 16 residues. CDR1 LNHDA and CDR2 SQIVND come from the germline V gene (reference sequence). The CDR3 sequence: CASSPQGDIRNSPLHF. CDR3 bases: TGTGCCAGTAGCCCACAGGGGGATATTCGTAATTCACCCCTCCACTTT.

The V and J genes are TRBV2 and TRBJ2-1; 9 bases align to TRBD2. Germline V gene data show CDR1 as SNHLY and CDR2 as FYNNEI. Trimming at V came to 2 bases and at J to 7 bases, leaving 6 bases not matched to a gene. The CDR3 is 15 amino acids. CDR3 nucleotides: TGTGCCAGCAGTGAACCCGCGGGGGGGCAGAATGAGCAGTTCTTC. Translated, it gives CASSEPAGGQNEQFF.

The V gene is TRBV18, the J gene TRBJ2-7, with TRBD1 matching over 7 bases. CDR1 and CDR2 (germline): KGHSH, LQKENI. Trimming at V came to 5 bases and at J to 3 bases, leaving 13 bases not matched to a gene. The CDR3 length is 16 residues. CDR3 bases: TGTGCCAGCTCAAACCGGGACAGCAAAGTTGTCTACGAGCAGTACTTC. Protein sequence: CASSNRDSKVVYEQYF.

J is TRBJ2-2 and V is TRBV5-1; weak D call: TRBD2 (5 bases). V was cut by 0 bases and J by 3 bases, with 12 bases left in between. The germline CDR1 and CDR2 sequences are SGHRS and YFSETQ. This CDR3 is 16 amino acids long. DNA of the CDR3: TGCGCCAGCAGCTTGGTCGTTAGGGAGCACACCGGGGAGCTGTTTTTT. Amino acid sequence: CASSLVVREHTGELFF.

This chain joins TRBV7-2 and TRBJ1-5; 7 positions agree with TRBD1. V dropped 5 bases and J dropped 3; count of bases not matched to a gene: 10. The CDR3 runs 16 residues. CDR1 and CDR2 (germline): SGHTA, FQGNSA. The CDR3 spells CASSPPGGLPNQPQHF. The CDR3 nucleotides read TGTGCCAGCAGCCCCCCAGGGGGACTCCCCAATCAGCCCCAGCATTTT.

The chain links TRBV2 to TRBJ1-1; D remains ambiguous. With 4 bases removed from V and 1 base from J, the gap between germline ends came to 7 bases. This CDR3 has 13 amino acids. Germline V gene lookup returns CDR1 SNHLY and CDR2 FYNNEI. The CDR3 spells CASSVFGNTEAFF. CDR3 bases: TGTGCCAGCAGTGTTTTCGGGAACACTGAAGCTTTCTTT.

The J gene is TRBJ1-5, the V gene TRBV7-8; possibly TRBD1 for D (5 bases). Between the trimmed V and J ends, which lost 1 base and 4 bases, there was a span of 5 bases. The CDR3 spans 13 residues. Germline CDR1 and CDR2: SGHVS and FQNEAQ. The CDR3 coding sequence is TGTGCCAGCAGCTTAGACAGGAATCAGCCCCAGCATTTT. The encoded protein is CASSLDRNQPQHF.

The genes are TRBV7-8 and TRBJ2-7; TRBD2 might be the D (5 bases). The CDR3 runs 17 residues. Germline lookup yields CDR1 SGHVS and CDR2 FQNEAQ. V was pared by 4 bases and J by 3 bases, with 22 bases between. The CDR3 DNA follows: TGTGCCAGCAGCTCAGAGGGCTTTTGGACCACCGACTACGAGCAGTACTTC. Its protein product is CASSSEGFWTTDYEQYF.

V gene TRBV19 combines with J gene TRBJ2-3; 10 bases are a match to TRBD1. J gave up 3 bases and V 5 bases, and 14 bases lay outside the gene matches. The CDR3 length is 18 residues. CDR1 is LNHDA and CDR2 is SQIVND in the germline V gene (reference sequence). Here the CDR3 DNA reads TGTGCCAGTAGTCGCGTTTACCCGGGACAGGGGTTAACAGATACGCAGTATTTT. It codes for CASSRVYPGQGLTDTQYF.

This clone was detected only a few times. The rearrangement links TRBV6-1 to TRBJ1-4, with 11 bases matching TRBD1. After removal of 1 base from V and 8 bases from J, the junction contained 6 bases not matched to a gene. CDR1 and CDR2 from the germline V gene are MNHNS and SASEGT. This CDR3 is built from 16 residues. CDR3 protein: CASSEGVGQGAEKLFF. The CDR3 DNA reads TGTGCCAGCAGTGAAGGAGTCGGACAGGGGGCCGAAAAACTGTTTTTT.

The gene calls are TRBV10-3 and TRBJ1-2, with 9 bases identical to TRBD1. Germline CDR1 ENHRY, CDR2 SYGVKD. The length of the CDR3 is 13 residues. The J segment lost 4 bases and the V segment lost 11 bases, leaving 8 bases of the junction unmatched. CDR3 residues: CAVTGGTSYGYTF. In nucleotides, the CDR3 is TGTGCCGTCACAGGGGGCACAAGCTATGGCTACACCTTC.

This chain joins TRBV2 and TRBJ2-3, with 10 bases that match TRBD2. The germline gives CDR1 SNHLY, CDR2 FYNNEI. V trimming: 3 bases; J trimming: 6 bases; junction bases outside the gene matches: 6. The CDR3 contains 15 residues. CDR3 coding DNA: TGTGCCAGCAGTGATCTAGCGGGGGAAGGGGATACGCAGTATTTT. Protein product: CASSDLAGEGDTQYF.